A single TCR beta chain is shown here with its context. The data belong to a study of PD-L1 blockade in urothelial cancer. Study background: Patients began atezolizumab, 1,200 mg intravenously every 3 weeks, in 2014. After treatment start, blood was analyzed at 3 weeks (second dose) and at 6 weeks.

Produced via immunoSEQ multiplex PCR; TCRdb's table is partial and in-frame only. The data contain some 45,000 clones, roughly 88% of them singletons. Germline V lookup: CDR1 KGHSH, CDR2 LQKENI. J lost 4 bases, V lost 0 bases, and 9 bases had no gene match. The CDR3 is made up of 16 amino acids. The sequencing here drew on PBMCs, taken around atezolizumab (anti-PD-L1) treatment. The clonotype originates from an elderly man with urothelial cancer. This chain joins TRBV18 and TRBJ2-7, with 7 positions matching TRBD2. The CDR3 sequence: CASSPPSRGSFYEQYF. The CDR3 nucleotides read TGTGCCAGCTCACCACCATCACGCGGGAGTTTTTACGAGCAGTACTTC.